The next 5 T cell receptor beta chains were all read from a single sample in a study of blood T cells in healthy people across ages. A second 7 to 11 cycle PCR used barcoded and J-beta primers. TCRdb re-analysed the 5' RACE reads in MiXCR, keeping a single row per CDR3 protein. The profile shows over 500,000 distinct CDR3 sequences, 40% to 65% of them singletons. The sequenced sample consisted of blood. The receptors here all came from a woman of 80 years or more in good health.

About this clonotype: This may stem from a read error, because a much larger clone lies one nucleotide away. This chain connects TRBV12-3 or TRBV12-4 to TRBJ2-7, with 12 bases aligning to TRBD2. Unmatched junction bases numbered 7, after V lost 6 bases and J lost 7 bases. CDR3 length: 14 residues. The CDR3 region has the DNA TGTGCCAGCAGCGAGAGGACTAGCGGGACTGAGCAGTACTTC. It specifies CASSERTSGTEQYF.

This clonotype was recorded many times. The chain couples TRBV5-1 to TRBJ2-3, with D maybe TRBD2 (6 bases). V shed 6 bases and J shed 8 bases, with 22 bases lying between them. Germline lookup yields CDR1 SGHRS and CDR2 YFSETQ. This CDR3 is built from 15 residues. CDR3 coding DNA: TGCGCCAGCACCTGGGACTTCCAGTCACCCGGTACGCAGTATTTT. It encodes CASTWDFQSPGTQYF.

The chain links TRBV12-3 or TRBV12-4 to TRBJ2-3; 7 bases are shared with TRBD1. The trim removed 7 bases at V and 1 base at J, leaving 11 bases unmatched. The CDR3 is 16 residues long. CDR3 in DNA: TGTGCCAGCAAAGAAAGACAGGGATTGGGCACAGATACGCAGTATTTT. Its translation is CASKERQGLGTDTQYF.

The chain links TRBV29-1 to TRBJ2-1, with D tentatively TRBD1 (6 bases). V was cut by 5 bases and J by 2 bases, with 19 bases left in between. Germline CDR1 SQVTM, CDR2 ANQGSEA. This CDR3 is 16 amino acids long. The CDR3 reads CSVCDTGSITYNEQFF. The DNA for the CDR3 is TGCAGCGTTTGCGATACAGGGAGTATTACCTACAATGAGCAGTTCTTC.

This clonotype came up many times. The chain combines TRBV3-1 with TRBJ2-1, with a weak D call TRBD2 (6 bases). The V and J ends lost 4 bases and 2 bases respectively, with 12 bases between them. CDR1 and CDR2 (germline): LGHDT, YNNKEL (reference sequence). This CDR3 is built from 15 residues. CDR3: CASSPTRDTYNEQFF. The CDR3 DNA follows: TGTGCCAGCAGCCCGACTAGGGATACCTACAATGAGCAGTTCTTC.